The clone carrying this T cell receptor beta chain turned up a few times. CDR3 length: 11 amino acids. Per germline, CDR1 DFQATT and CDR2 SNEGSKA (reference sequence). The V end lost 6 bases, the J end lost 3 bases, and 8 bases lay between the germline ends. This sample was included in a study of T cells after yellow fever vaccination. TCRdb reanalysed the 5' RACE reads using MiXCR and keeps one entry per CDR3 protein. This table holds a few hundred thousand distinct CDR3 sequences, around 6.4% found once. The V call is TRBV20-1, the J call TRBJ1-1, with D unresolved. The sequence derives from a man aged 30-40 years who received the YFV17D yellow fever vaccine. The specimen was PBMCs, collected 5 days after the yellow fever booster vaccination. The CDR3 DNA sequence: TGCAGTGCCCGCGGTCACACTGAAGCTTTCTTT. Protein sequence: CSARGHTEAFF.